The TCR beta chain under discussion was sequenced for a study of technical replicates of blood from several donors. TCRdb keeps only in-frame clones here, not all; method: immunoSEQ multiplex PCR. The sample carries some 49,000 clones, roughly nine tenths recorded once. Germline V gives CDR1 MNHNY, CDR2 SVGAGI (reference sequence). There are 14 residues in the CDR3. V lost 7 bases and J 7 bases, leaving 19 bases between the germline ends. Sequencing used PBMCs. The V and J genes are TRBV6-6 and TRBJ2-5; weak D call: TRBD1 (5 bases). This clonotype originated in a human donor in good health. Some clones in this sample may be carry-over from other donors' samples. CDR3 bases: TGTGCCAGCAACCGAGAACAGGCACAATTGACCCAGTACTTC. Amino acid sequence: CASNREQAQLTQYF.